Described below is a single T cell receptor beta chain sequence and its context. Its antigen remains unidentified. Sequencing used immunoSEQ multiplex PCR; TCRdb keeps in-frame clones, though not all of them. Here the sample spans millions of clones, roughly 92% being singletons. The data were taken from a study of shared clonotypes between healthy human individuals. Study-level points and caveats: Incomplete sequencing of sorted subsets was indicated by rarefaction despite large depth.

The CDR3 contains 14 residues. CDR1 SGHRS and CDR2 YFSETQ come from the germline V gene. The V end lost 2 bases, the J end lost 1 base, and 10 bases lay between the germline ends. This sequence originates from a young man in good health. Sequencing was performed on naive CD4+ T cells sorted from blood. The subset was: CD45RA+ positively selected. J is TRBJ2-7 and V is TRBV5-1; D may correspond to TRBD1 or TRBD2 (5 bases each). The chain's CDR3 is CASSFGAGSYEQYF. CDR3 DNA: TGCGCCAGCAGCTTTGGGGCGGGTTCCTACGAGCAGTACTTC.